These T cell receptor beta chains were read from a single sample in a study of shared clonotypes between healthy human individuals. TCRdb's table, derived via immunoSEQ multiplex PCR, lists solely in-frame clones and lacks some. The sample lists roughly 2.1 million clones; 90% to 95% were seen once. The sequencing input was naive CD8+ T cells from PBMCs. The receptors stem from a man between 18 and 29 years old in good health. Some clones in this sample may be carry-over from other donors' samples. Both conserved end residues are part of each CDR3. The order of the fields is V gene, J gene, CDR3 protein.

v_gene: TRBV10-2; j_gene: TRBJ2-1; CDR3aa: CASSALGAGGPPYNEQFF
v_gene: TRBV7-6; j_gene: TRBJ2-1; CDR3aa: CASSLLALTYNEQFF
v_gene: TRBV7-3; j_gene: TRBJ2-5; CDR3aa: CASSRGQSAQETQYF
v_gene: TRBV28; j_gene: TRBJ2-3; CDR3aa: CASSFGSDPPDTQYF
v_gene: TRBV5-1; j_gene: TRBJ2-5; CDR3aa: CASSPRGDRVYF
v_gene: TRBV29-1; j_gene: TRBJ2-1; CDR3aa: CSVSGLAEQFF
v_gene: TRBV11-2; j_gene: TRBJ1-1; CDR3aa: CASSLPGQGAAGTEAFF
v_gene: TRBV7-9; j_gene: TRBJ1-6; CDR3aa: CASSLEPAGRNSPLHF
v_gene: TRBV10-2; j_gene: TRBJ2-3; CDR3aa: CASSPTGASTDTQYF
v_gene: TRBV28; j_gene: TRBJ1-5; CDR3aa: CASNKGGVSQPQHF
v_gene: TRBV5-6; j_gene: TRBJ1-2; CDR3aa: CASSLSSGGYTF
v_gene: TRBV12-5; j_gene: TRBJ2-1; CDR3aa: CASGPQGVNNEQFF
v_gene: TRBV19; j_gene: TRBJ1-5; CDR3aa: CASSDSVNQPQHF
v_gene: TRBV27; j_gene: TRBJ2-7; CDR3aa: CASSLRLASAYEQYF
v_gene: TRBV4-2; j_gene: TRBJ2-1; CDR3aa: CASSQVFEREANEQFF
v_gene: TRBV15; j_gene: TRBJ1-5; CDR3aa: CATSLPGQGANQPQHF
v_gene: TRBV7-7; j_gene: TRBJ2-1; CDR3aa: CASSLSLAGVNEQFF
v_gene: TRBV7-3; j_gene: TRBJ2-1; CDR3aa: CASSATGTSSPRVEQFF
v_gene: TRBV29-1; j_gene: TRBJ2-2; CDR3aa: CSVVPTGHGELFF
v_gene: TRBV5-1; j_gene: TRBJ1-1; CDR3aa: CASSLDVGNTEAFF
v_gene: TRBV15; j_gene: TRBJ2-1; CDR3aa: CATSSEREGYNEQFF
v_gene: TRBV7-6; j_gene: TRBJ2-3; CDR3aa: CASSLRFSSGKVFSTDTQYF
v_gene: TRBV5-1; j_gene: TRBJ1-4; CDR3aa: CASSDGDSRTEKLFF
v_gene: TRBV6-5; j_gene: TRBJ2-7; CDR3aa: CASSYGLAGEQYF
v_gene: TRBV28; j_gene: TRBJ1-5; CDR3aa: CASSTDYSNQPQHF
v_gene: TRBV29-1; j_gene: TRBJ2-1; CDR3aa: CSGLDRGPSPYNEQFF
v_gene: TRBV11-2; j_gene: TRBJ2-3; CDR3aa: CASSPPRELEGSSTDTQYF
v_gene: TRBV6-5; j_gene: TRBJ2-2; CDR3aa: CASSYSRGNTGELFF
v_gene: TRBV7-9; j_gene: TRBJ2-5; CDR3aa: CASRNPPGSGQETQYF
v_gene: TRBV16; j_gene: TRBJ1-1; CDR3aa: CASSQSPGDTEAFF
v_gene: TRBV11-3; j_gene: TRBJ2-7; CDR3aa: CASSLAATSEQYF
v_gene: TRBV11-2; j_gene: TRBJ1-1; CDR3aa: CASSLGAEAFF
v_gene: TRBV25-1; j_gene: TRBJ1-1; CDR3aa: CASSPGRRNTEAFF
v_gene: TRBV11-2; j_gene: TRBJ2-7; CDR3aa: CASSLGGGSPNEQYF
v_gene: TRBV7-9; j_gene: TRBJ2-7; CDR3aa: CASSKGLSEQYF
v_gene: TRBV7-2; j_gene: TRBJ2-7; CDR3aa: CASSSEGNYNYEQYF
v_gene: TRBV7-9; j_gene: TRBJ2-1; CDR3aa: CASSLVPGLGNNEQFF
v_gene: TRBV1; j_gene: TRBJ1-4; CDR3aa: CTSSHPSVPRNEKLFF
v_gene: TRBV10-1; j_gene: TRBJ2-1; CDR3aa: CASSDGLDPYNEQFF
v_gene: TRBV28; j_gene: TRBJ2-7; CDR3aa: CASSTTRETSGIYEQYF
v_gene: TRBV7-6; j_gene: TRBJ2-7; CDR3aa: CASSSSGGYEQYF